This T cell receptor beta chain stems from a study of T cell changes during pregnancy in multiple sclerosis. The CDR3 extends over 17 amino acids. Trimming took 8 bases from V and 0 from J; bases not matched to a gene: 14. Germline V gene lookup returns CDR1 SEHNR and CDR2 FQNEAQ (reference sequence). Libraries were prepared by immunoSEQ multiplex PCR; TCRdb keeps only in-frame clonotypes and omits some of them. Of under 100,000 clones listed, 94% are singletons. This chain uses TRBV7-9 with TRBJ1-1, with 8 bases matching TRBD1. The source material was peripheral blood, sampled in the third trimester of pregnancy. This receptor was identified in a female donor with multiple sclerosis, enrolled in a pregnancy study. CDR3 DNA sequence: TGTGCCAGCGCCCTCCGCCGGACAGGGTATATGAACACTGAAGCTTTCTTT. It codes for CASALRRTGYMNTEAFF.